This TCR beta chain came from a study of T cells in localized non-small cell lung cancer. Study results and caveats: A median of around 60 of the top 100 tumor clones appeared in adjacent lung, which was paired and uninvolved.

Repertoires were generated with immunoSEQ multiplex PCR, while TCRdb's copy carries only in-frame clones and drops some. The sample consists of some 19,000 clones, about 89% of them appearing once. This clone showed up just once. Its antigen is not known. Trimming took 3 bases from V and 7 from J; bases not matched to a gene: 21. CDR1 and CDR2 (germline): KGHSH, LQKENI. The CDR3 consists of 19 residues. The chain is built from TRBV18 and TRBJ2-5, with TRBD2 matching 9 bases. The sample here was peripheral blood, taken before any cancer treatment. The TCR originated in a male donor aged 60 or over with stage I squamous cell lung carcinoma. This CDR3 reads CASSPMPPSVAGDFLTQYF. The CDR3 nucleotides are TGTGCCAGCTCACCTATGCCCCCCTCGGTAGCGGGAGACTTTTTGACCCAGTACTTC.